The T cell receptor beta chain under discussion was sequenced for a study of blood T cell repertoires in COVID-19. Study-level information: Material from acute and convalescent COVID-19 was sourced from the United States, Italy and Spain. PBMCs, B-cell-depleted T cells, or T cells provided the cDNA or gDNA that made up the material.

Authors' data handling: Estimation of nucleated cell counts relied on the amplification of reference gene primers. This table comes from immunoSEQ multiplex PCR, and its TCRdb copy is limited to in-frame clones, with some not included. The V and J calls and clone size were taken over from that table, and D and trimming were inferred from the DNA. The table includes roughly 30,000 clones, 87% detected once. Sequenced sample: peripheral blood. This clonotype was obtained from a human donor in a cohort sampled during active COVID-19.

CDR3 nucleotide sequence: TGTGCCAGCAGCTCCCGACTAGCGGGGTCCACAGATACGCAGTATTTT. It specifies CASSSRLAGSTDTQYF. V is TRBV5-6 and J is TRBJ2-3; 11 bases fit TRBD2. The V gene's germline CDR1 is SGHDT and CDR2 YYEEEE. The trim removed 3 bases at V and 2 bases at J, leaving 5 bases unmatched. The CDR3 loop spans 16 amino acids.